The clone carrying this T cell receptor (beta chain) showed up many times. Its specificity is unknown. Researchers made TCR cDNA using 5'RACE template switching, and this step added a universal primer site and UMIs. A single record per CDR3 protein comes from TCRdb applying MiXCR to the 5' RACE reads. The sample holds 310,000 or so distinct CDR3 sequences, about 3.5% seen once. The source of the sample is a study of T cells after yellow fever vaccination. Study observations and caveats: Shared CD4/CD8 clonotypes were a small share, likely from convergent recombination. Contaminating bulk clonotypes could be abundant in FACS-sorted repertoires. Reappearance after the booster was seen for most primary-vaccination clones, at about 95% CD4 and less than 90% CD8.

Germline V gene lookup returns CDR1 SGDLS and CDR2 YYNGEE. This CDR3 comprises 15 residues. V gave up 0 bases and J gave up 0 bases, with 8 bases separating them. The receptor's source is a young man who received the YFV17D yellow fever vaccine. The sequencing here drew on PBMCs, taken on the day of the yellow fever booster vaccination. The gene calls are TRBV9 and TRBJ2-3, with D unresolved. CDR3 amino acids: CASSVAGESTDTQYF. For the CDR3, the DNA is TGTGCCAGCAGCGTAGCCGGTGAGAGCACAGATACGCAGTATTTT.